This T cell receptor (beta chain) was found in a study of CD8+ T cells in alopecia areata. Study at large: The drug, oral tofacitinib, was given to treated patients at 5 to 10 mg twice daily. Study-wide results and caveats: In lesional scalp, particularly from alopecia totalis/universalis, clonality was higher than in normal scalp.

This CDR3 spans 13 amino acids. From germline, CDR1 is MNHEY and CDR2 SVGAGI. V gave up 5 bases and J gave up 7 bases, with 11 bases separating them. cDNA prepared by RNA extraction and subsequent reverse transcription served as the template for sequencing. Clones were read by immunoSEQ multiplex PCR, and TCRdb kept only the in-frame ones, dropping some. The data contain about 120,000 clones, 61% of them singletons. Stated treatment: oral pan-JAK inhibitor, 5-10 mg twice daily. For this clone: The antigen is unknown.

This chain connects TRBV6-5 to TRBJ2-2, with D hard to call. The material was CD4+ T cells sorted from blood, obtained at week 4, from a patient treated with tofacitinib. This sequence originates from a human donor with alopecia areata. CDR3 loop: CASSNRQVGELFF. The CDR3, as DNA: TGTGCCAGCAGTAATCGACAAGTCGGGGAGCTGTTTTTT.